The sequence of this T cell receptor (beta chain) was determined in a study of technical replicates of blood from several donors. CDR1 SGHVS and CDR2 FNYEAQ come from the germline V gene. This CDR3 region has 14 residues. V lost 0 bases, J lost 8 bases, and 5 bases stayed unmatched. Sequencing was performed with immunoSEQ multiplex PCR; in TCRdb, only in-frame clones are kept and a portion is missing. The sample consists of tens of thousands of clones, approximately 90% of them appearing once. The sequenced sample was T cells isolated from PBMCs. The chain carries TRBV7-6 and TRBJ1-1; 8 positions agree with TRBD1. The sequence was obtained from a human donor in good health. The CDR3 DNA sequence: TGTGCCAGCAGCTTAGCGCAGGGGGCGAGCGAAGCTTTCTTT. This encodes CASSLAQGASEAFF.